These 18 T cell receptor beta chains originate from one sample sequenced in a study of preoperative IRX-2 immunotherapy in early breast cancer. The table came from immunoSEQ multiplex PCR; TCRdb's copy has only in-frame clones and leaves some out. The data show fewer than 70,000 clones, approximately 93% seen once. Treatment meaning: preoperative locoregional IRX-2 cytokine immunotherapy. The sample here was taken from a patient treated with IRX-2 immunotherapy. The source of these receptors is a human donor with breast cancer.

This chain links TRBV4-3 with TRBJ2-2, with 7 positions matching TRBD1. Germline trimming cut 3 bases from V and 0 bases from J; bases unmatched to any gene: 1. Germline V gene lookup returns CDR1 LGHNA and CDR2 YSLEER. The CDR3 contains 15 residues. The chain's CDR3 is CASSHDRANTGELFF. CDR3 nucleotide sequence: TGCGCCAGCAGCCATGACAGGGCGAACACCGGGGAGCTGTTTTTT.

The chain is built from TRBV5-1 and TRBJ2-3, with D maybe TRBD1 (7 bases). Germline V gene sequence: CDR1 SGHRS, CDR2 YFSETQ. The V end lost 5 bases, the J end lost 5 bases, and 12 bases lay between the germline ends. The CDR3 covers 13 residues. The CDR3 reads CASSGGGGDTQYF. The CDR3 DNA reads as TGCGCCAGCAGTGGAGGGGGCGGAGATACGCAGTATTTT.

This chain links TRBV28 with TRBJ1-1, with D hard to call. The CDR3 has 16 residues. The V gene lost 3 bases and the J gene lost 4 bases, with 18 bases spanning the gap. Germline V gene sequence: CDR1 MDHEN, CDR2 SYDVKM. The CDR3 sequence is CASSLMGMVSSTEAFF. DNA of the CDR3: TGTGCCAGCAGTTTGATGGGTATGGTAAGCAGCACTGAAGCTTTCTTT.

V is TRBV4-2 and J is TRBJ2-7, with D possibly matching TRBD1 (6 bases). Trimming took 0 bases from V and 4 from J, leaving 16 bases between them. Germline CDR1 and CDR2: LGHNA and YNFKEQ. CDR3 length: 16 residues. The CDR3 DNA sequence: TGTGCCAGCAGCCAAGAGGGAGTCCCAGGGGTTTACGAGCAGTACTTC. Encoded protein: CASSQEGVPGVYEQYF.

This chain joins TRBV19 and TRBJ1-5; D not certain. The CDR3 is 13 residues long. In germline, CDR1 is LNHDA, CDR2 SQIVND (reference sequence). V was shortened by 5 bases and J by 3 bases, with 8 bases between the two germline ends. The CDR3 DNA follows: TGTGCCAGTAGTCCCCTAGCCAATCAGCCCCAGCATTTT. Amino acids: CASSPLANQPQHF.

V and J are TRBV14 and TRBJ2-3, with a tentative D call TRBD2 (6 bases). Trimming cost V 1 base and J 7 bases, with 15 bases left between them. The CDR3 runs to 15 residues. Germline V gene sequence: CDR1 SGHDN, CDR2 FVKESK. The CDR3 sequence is CASSQVSGSPHTQYF. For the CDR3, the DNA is TGTGCCAGCAGCCAAGTTAGCGGTTCTCCTCATACGCAGTATTTT.

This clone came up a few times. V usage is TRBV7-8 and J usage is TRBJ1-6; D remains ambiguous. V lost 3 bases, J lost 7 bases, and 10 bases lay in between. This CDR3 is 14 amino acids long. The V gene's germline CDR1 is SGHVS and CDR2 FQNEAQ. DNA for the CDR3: TGTGCCAGCAGCTTGAAGAGGGTAAATTCACCCCTCCACTTT. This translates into CASSLKRVNSPLHF.

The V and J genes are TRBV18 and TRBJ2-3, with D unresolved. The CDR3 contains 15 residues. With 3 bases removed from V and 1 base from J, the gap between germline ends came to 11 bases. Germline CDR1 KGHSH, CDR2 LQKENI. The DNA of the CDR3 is TGTGCCAGCTCACCCACCCAAGGAGGCACAGATACGCAGTATTTT. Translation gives CASSPTQGGTDTQYF.

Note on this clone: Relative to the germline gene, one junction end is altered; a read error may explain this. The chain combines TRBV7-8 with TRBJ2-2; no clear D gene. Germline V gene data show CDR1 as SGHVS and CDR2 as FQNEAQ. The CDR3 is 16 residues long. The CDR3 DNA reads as TGTGCCAACAGCTTGAAGACACCGAGGAACACCGGGGAGCTGTTTTTT. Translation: CANSLKTPRNTGELFF.

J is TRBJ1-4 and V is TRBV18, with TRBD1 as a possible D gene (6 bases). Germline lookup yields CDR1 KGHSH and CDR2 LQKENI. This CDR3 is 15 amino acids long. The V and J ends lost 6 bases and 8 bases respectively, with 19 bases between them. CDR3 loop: CASSPTGPSEEKLFF. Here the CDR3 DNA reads TGTGCCAGCTCGCCAACAGGGCCCAGCGAAGAAAAACTGTTTTTT.

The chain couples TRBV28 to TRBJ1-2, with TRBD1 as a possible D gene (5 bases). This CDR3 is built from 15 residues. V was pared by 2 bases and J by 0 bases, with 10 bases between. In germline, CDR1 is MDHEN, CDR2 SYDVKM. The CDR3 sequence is CASSLVGGTNYGYTF. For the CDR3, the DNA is TGTGCCAGCAGTTTAGTCGGGGGAACTAACTATGGCTACACCTTC.

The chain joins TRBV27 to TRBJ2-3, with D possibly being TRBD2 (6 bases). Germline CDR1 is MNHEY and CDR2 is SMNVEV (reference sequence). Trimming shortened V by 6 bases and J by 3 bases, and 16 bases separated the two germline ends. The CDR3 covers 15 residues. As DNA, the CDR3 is TGTGCCAGCAGCCGCGGGCGGGGAGGTACAGATACGCAGTATTTT. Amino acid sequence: CASSRGRGGTDTQYF.

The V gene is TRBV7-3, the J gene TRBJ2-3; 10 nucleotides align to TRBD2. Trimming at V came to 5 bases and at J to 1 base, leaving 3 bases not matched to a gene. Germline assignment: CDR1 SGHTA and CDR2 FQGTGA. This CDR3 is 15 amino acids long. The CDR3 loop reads CASSPGTSGTDTQYF. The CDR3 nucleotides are TGTGCCAGCAGCCCAGGGACTAGCGGCACAGATACGCAGTATTTT.

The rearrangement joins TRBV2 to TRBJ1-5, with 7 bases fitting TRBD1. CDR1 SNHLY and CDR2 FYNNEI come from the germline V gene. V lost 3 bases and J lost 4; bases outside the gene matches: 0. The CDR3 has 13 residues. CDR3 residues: CASSDRGNQPQHF. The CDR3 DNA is TGTGCCAGCAGTGACAGGGGGAATCAGCCCCAGCATTTT.

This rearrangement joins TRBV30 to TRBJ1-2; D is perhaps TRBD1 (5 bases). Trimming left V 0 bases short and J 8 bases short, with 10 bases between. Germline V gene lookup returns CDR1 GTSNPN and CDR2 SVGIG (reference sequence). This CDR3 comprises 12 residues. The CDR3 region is CAWSVAGGGYTF. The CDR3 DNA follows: TGTGCCTGGAGTGTTGCGGGGGGGGGCTACACCTTC.

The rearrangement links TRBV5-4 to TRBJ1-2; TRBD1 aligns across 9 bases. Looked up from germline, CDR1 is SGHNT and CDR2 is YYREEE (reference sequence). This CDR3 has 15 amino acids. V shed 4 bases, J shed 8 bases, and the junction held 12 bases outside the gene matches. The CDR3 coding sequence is TGTGCCAGCAGCGGAAAAGGACAGGGGTCCAGGGGCTACACCTTC. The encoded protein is CASSGKGQGSRGYTF.

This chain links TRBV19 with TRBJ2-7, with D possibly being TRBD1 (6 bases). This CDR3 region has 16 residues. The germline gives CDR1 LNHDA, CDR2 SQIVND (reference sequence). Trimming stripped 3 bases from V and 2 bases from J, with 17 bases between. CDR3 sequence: CASSMLRTVFPYEQYF. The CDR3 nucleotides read TGTGCCAGTAGTATGCTTAGGACAGTCTTCCCCTACGAGCAGTACTTC.

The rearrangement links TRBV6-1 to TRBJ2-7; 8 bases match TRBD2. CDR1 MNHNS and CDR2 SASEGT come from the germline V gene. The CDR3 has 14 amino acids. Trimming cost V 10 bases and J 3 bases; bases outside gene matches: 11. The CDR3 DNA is TGTGCCAACGGGGGGGTCGGTGGGGGCTACGAGCAGTACTTC. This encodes CANGGVGGGYEQYF.